Sequencing of this T cell receptor beta chain was carried out in a study of blood T cell repertoires in COVID-19. Study-level information: Sites across the United States, Italy and Spain contributed samples from acute and convalescent COVID-19. In each case, the material was cDNA or gDNA derived from T cells, B-cell-depleted T cells, or PBMCs.

CDR1 is LGHDT and CDR2 is YNNKEL in the germline V gene (reference sequence). V was trimmed by 4 bases and J by 7 bases, leaving 14 bases between them. This CDR3 has 15 amino acids. Per the original methods: The assay estimated nucleated cells by amplifying reference gene primers. The repertoire was sequenced with immunoSEQ multiplex PCR; TCRdb's copy has only in-frame clones and lacks some. The V and J calls and clone size are taken from that table; D and trimming were inferred from the DNA. The sample yields 150,000 to 200,000 clones, around 80% seen once. The TCR sequence derives from a man aged 30-40 years with active or convalescent COVID-19. Specimen: peripheral blood. V usage is TRBV3-1 (or the pseudogene TRBV3-2) and J usage is TRBJ1-6; D may be TRBD1 (6 bases). For the CDR3, the DNA is TGTGCCAGCAGCCCGACAGGAGGAAAGAATTCACCCCTCCACTTT. This encodes CASSPTGGKNSPLHF.